The 8 T cell receptor beta chains given below trace back to one sample, sequenced in a study of cytomegalovirus exposure and HLA in healthy donors. The PCR had 60 Vbeta and 13 Jbeta primers. Sequencing used immunoSEQ multiplex PCR; TCRdb keeps in-frame clones, though not all of them. Altogether some 120,000 clones are present, approximately 80% being singletons, with the ten largest covering around 5.8%. Sequenced input: PBMCs. Every receptor here comes from a man younger than 35 in good health and CMV-seropositive.

The chain carries TRBV7-9 and TRBJ1-1; the D is unclear. Germline V gene data show CDR1 as SEHNR and CDR2 as FQNEAQ (reference sequence). This CDR3 spans 12 amino acids. The V and J ends lost 6 bases and 6 bases respectively, with 11 bases between them. The DNA for the CDR3 is TGTGCCAGCAGTCTCCGTCCCCCTGAAGCTTTCTTT. This encodes CASSLRPPEAFF.

This clone has only one observation. The V gene is TRBV5-6, the J gene TRBJ2-5; 7 bases line up with TRBD1. J gave up 7 bases and V 5 bases, and 14 bases lay outside the gene matches. Per the germline V gene, CDR1 is SGHDT and CDR2 is YYEEEE. CDR3 length equals 15 residues. The CDR3 bases are TGTGCCAGCAGGTCTCCGGGACAGTTAAGTGGGACCCAGTACTTC. It encodes CASRSPGQLSGTQYF.

The CDR3 DNA reads TGTGCCAGCTCACGAGGCTATGGCTACACCTTC. As protein: CASSRGYGYTF. The chain combines TRBV18 with TRBJ1-2; D gene uncertain. Germline CDR1 and CDR2: KGHSH and LQKENI. This CDR3 is built from 11 residues. The ends were cut back, 4 bases at V and 4 bases at J, with 4 bases in the middle.

J is TRBJ1-5 and V is TRBV18, with D possibly TRBD1 on 5 matching bases. This CDR3 spans 16 amino acids. The germline V gene has CDR1 KGHSH and CDR2 LQKENI. Trimming shortened V by 3 bases and J by 6 bases, and 18 bases separated the two germline ends. The CDR3 loop reads CASSPDPDRLFQPQHF. The CDR3 DNA reads TGTGCCAGCTCACCGGATCCTGACAGATTGTTTCAGCCCCAGCATTTT.

The chain employs TRBV23-1 and TRBJ2-2; 8 bases line up with TRBD1. TRBV23-1 qualifies as an ORF whose function is uncertain. The CDR3 sequence is 13 residues long. The V gene end was trimmed by 11 bases and the J gene end by 1 base; junction bases not matched to a gene: 3. CDR3 protein: CAGGQENTGELFF. As DNA, the CDR3 is TGCGCCGGGGGACAGGAGAACACCGGGGAGCTGTTTTTT.

This clone was counted a few times. The gene calls are TRBV7-9 and TRBJ2-7; D perhaps matches TRBD2 (6 bases). Germline V gene data show CDR1 as SEHNR and CDR2 as FQNEAQ (reference sequence). V was cut by 2 bases and J by 7 bases, with 15 bases left in between. This CDR3 has 14 amino acids. CDR3 sequence reads: CASSLRGGHGEQYF. CDR3 nucleotide sequence: TGTGCCAGCAGCTTAAGGGGAGGTCATGGGGAGCAGTACTTC.

The chain joins TRBV4-1 to TRBJ1-1; no firm D call. V lost 3 bases and J lost 8, with 10 bases in between. CDR3 size: 12 residues. From germline, CDR1 is MGHRA and CDR2 YSYEKL. The CDR3 region is CASSHTGLEAFF. The DNA of the CDR3 is TGCGCCAGCAGCCATACGGGTTTGGAAGCTTTCTTT.

This chain links TRBV7-8 with TRBJ2-5; D gene ambiguous. Trimming shortened V by 0 bases and J by 2 bases, and 4 bases separated the two germline ends. Germline V gene lookup returns CDR1 SGHVS and CDR2 FQNEAQ. This CDR3 comprises 13 residues. The CDR3 reads CASSLALQETQYF. In nucleotides, the CDR3 is TGTGCCAGCAGCTTAGCCCTGCAAGAGACCCAGTACTTC.